Sequencing of this T cell receptor (beta chain) was carried out in a study of blood T cell repertoires in COVID-19. Study background: PBMCs, B-cell-depleted T cells, or T cells were the source of the cDNA or gDNA that made up the material.

Those enrolled, adults aged about 18 to 95 years, came from 25 or so US areas. This CDR3 contains 15 residues. Germline CDR1 is ENHRY and CDR2 is SYGVKD. Trimming took off 2 bases at V and 4 bases at J, with 14 bases between the two ends. Only in-frame clones appear in the TCRdb table, and some are missing; sequencing was by immunoSEQ multiplex PCR. This sample has about 200,000 clones, with more than 65% found just once. This clonotype was obtained from a woman aged 45-59 years with acute COVID-19. Sequenced input: PBMCs or T cells enriched from blood (not recorded which). The chain uses TRBV10-3 and TRBJ1-2; no clear D gene. The CDR3 loop is CAISETQQHLYGYTF. The CDR3 DNA follows: TGTGCCATCAGTGAGACCCAACAGCACCTCTATGGCTACACCTTC.